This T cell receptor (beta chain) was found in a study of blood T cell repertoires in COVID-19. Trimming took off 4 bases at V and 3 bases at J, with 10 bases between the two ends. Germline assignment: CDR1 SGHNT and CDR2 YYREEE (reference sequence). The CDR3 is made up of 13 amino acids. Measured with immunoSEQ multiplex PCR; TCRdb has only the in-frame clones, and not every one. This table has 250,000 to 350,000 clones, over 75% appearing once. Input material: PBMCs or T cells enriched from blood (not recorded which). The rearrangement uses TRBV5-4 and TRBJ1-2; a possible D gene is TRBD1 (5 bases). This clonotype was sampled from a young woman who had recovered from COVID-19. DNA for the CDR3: TGTGCCAGCAGCACGGGGGGGGACTATGGCTACACCTTC. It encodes CASSTGGDYGYTF.